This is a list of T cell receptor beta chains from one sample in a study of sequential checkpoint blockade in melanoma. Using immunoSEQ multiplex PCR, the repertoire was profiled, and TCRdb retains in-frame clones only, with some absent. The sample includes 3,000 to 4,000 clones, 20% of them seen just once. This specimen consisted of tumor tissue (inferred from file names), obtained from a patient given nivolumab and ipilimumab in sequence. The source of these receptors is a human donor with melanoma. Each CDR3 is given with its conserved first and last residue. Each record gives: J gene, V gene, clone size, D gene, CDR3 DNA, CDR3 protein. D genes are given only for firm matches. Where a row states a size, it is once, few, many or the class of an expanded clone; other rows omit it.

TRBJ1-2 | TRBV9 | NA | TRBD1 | TGTGCCAGCAGCGGACGGGACAGGGGTACCTATGGCTACACCTTC | CASSGRDRGTYGYTF
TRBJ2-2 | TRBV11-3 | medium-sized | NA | TGTGCCAGCAGCTTATTTACCCAGGCTAACACCGGGGAGCTGTTTTTT | CASSLFTQANTGELFF
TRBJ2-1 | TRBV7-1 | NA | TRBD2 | TGTGCCAGCAGCTTCAGGACGGGAGGGCCTCGGTTCTTC | CASSFRTGGPRFF
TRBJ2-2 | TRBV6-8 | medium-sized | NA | TGTGCCAGCAGTATCGGCGAGGGGGAGGACGCTCCAGACACCGGGGAGCTGTTTTTT | CASSIGEGEDAPDTGELFF
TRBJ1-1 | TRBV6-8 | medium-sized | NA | TGTGCCAGCAGTTACTCGCAGAACACTGAAGCTTTCTTT | CASSYSQNTEAFF
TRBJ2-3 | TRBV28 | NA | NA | TGTGCCAGCACCAATCCAACAGGGCTTGCAGATACGCAGTATTTT | CASTNPTGLADTQYF
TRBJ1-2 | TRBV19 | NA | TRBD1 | TGTGCCAGTAAGGATACCGGACAGGGGGCTTATGGCTACACCTTC | CASKDTGQGAYGYTF
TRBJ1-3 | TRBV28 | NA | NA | TGTGCCAGCAGCCTTTCAGGGACCTCTGGAAACACCATATATTTT | CASSLSGTSGNTIYF
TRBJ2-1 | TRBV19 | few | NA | TGTGCCAGTAGTATCTTCTTCTCCTACAATGAGCAGTTCTTC | CASSIFFSYNEQFF
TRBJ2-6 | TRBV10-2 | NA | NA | TGCGCCAGCAGACCATCACAGGGAGCCCGGGCCAACGTCCTGACTTTC | CASRPSQGARANVLTF
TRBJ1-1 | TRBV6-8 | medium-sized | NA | TGTGCCAGCAGTTACTCTAATGCGGGGACTGAAGCTTTCTTT | CASSYSNAGTEAFF
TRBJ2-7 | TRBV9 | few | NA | TGTGCCAGCAGCGTAGGGCCCCTCGGCGAGCAGTACTTC | CASSVGPLGEQYF
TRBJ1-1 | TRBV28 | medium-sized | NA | TGTGCCAGCAGTTTAGTGGACCACCCGAACACTGAAGCTTTCTTT | CASSLVDHPNTEAFF
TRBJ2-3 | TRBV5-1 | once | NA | TGCGCCAGCAGCTTGGATTACAGCACTAGCACAGATACGCAGTATTTT | CASSLDYSTSTDTQYF
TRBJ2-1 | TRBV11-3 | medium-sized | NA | TGTGCCAGCGCCCGGGATGGGGCGGTGTTCGATGAGCAGTTCTTC | CASARDGAVFDEQFF
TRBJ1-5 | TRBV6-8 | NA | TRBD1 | TGTGCCATCAACCCCCCAGGGGGCGCAGGCAATCAGCCCCAGCATTTT | CAINPPGGAGNQPQHF
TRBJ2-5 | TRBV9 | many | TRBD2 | TGTGCCAGCAGCCTGCGCGGCGGGAGAGAGACCCAGTACTTC | CASSLRGGRETQYF
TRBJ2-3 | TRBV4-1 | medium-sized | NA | TGCGCCAGCAGCCAAGATCCCCCGCCCGGGGCAGATACGCAGTATTTT | CASSQDPPPGADTQYF
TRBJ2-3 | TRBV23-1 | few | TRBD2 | TGCGCCAGCACCCCATCTCAAACGGGGGGGCGGCCAGATACGCAGTATTTT | CASTPSQTGGRPDTQYF
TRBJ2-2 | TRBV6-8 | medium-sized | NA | TGTGCCAGCCCCGTGGGGGCCGGGGAGCTGTTTTTT | CASPVGAGELFF
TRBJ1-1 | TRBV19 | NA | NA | TGTGCCAGTAGTACCGCCGGGGGCACTGAAGCTTTCTTT | CASSTAGGTEAFF
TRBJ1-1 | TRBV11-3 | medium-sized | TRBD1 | TGTGCCAGCAGCCATGATCAGGGGGCGCCCACTGAAGCTTTCTTT | CASSHDQGAPTEAFF
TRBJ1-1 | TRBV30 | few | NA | TGTGCCTGGACCTCACTTCTGGGGGGGATCACTGAAGCTTTCTTT | CAWTSLLGGITEAFF
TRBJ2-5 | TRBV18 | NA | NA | TGTGCCAGCTCACCGGAGGGGGCGATTGGCCATGGCGAAGAGACCCAGTACTTC | CASSPEGAIGHGEETQYF
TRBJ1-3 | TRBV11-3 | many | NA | TGTGCCAGCAGCTTAGTAGCGGGGGGAAACACCATATATTTT | CASSLVAGGNTIYF
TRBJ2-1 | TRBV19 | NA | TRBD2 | TGTGCCAGTAGTATGACTAGCGGGGGGTATAATGAGCAGTTCTTC | CASSMTSGGYNEQFF
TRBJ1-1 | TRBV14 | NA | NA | TGTGCCAGCAGCCAAGCTCGGGGGGTTCTAATGAACACTGAAGCTTTCTTT | CASSQARGVLMNTEAFF
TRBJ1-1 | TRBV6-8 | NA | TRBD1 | TGTGCCAGCAGTTACTCACAGGGGGAAGCTTTCTTT | CASSYSQGEAFF
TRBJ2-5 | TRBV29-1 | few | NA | TGCAGCGTTGATGGACCCCCCGGAGAGACCCAGTACTTC | CSVDGPPGETQYF
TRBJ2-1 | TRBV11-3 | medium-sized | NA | TGTGCCAGCAGCTTACCTTTGGTAGACTACAATGAGCAGTTCTTC | CASSLPLVDYNEQFF
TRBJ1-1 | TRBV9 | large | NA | TGTGCCAGCAGCGACGGCAGCACTGAAGCTTTCTTT | CASSDGSTEAFF
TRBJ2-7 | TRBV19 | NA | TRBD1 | TGTGCCAGTAGTATCCGACAGGGGGCTTACGAGCAGTACTTC | CASSIRQGAYEQYF